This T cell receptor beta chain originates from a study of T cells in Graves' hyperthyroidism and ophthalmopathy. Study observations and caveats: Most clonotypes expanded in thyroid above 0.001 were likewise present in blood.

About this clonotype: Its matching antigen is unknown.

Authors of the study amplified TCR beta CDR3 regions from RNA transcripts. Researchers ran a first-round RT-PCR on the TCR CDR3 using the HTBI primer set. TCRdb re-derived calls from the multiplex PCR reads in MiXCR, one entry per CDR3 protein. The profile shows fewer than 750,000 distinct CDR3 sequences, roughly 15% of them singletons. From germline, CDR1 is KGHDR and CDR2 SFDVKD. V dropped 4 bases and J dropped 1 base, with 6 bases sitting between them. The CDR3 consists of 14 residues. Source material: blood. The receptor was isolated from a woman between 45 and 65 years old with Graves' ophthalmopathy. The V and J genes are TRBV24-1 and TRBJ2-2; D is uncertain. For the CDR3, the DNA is TGTGCCACCAGTGACCGACGGAACACCGGGGAGCTGTTTTTT. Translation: CATSDRRNTGELFF.